Below are 28 T cell receptor beta chains sequenced from a single sample in a study of regulatory T cells in long-lasting Graves disease. Described time point: newly diagnosed GD, antithyroid drugs for less than 3 months. Construction of the TCR library relied on RNA isolated from PBMCs. Library construction for TCR beta used iRepertoire HTBI primers and Arm-PCR of CDR3 regions. TCRdb re-derived calls from the multiplex PCR reads in MiXCR, one entry per CDR3 protein. The sample has 400,000 to 500,000 distinct CDR3 sequences; around 15% are singletons. This same sample was also part of a study on T cells in Graves' hyperthyroidism and ophthalmopathy.

The sequencing here drew on peripheral blood mononuclear cells (PBMCs), taken at new diagnosis, from a patient treated with antithyroid drugs. These receptors all stem from a woman aged 45-59 years with Graves disease.

The rearrangement uses TRBV6-1 and TRBJ2-3; D could derive from TRBD1 or TRBD2 (5 bases each). The end of the DNA fits TRBJ2-1 better, so the J call may be wrong. This CDR3 is 14 amino acids long. CDR1 and CDR2 from the germline V gene are MNHNS and SASEGT. CDR3 amino acids: CASSHEGYWDEQFF. CDR3 nucleotides: TGTGCCAGCAGTCACGAGGGGTACTGGGATGAGCAGTTCTTC.

This clonotype was picked up many times. The chain has TRBV10-3 and TRBJ2-7; tentatively, D is TRBD1 (5 bases). CDR1 is ENHRY, CDR2 SYGVKD, per germline. Trimming stripped 0 bases from V and 5 bases from J, with 20 bases between. The CDR3 extends over 17 amino acids. The CDR3 region has the DNA TGTGCCATCAGTGAGTCGATCGGTCCGCAGGGTGACCACGAGCAGTACTTC. Translated: CAISESIGPQGDHEQYF.

The rearrangement joins TRBV30 to TRBJ2-1; D is perhaps TRBD1 (6 bases). This CDR3 comprises 12 residues. Deletions cut 6 bases from V and 8 bases from J, with 14 bases between. The V gene's germline CDR1 is GTSNPN and CDR2 SVGIG (reference sequence). In DNA form, the CDR3 reads TGTGCCTGTCAGAAGGGGGTCCATGAGCAGTTCTTC. Translation gives CACQKGVHEQFF.

This clonotype has at least ten counts. This CDR3 is CASRTGTYYGYTF. The CDR3 bases are TGTGCCAGCAGGACCGGGACGTACTATGGCTACACCTTC. The V gene is TRBV12-3 or TRBV12-4, the J gene TRBJ1-2, with a tentative D call TRBD1 (5 bases). Trimming cost V 6 bases and J 3 bases, with 11 bases left between them. The CDR3 consists of 13 residues.

The chain combines TRBV18 with TRBJ1-1; D is unresolved. V lost 2 bases and J lost 1, with 11 bases in between. The V gene's germline CDR1 is KGHSH and CDR2 LQKENI. This CDR3 region has 15 residues. Here the CDR3 reads CASSPTQAPNTEAFF. For the CDR3, the DNA is TGTGCCAGCTCACCAACGCAGGCGCCGAACACTGAAGCTTTCTTT. The full variable domain, in which reference TRBV18 and TRBJ1-1 provide the parts outside the CDR3, is NAGVMQNPRHLVRRRGQEARLRCSPMKGHSHVYWYRQLPEEGLKFMVYLQKENIIDESGMPKERFSAEFPKEGPSILRIQQVVRGDSAAYFCASSPTQAPNTEAFFGQGTRLTVV.

The chain joins TRBV20-1 to TRBJ2-2; D is unresolved. The CDR3 totals 15 residues. The germline V gene has CDR1 DFQATT and CDR2 SNEGSKA (reference sequence). The V end was cut by 0 bases, the J end by 3 bases, with 11 bases between. CDR3 in DNA: TGCAGTGCTAGAGATAGGCAGCCCCACACCGGGGAGCTGTTTTTT. Its translation: CSARDRQPHTGELFF.

This clonotype was seen many times. The chain has TRBV20-1 and TRBJ2-1, with D tentatively TRBD1 (6 bases). The CDR3 spans 14 residues. The V gene's germline CDR1 is DFQATT and CDR2 SNEGSKA (reference sequence). V lost 7 bases to trimming and J lost 2 bases, with 15 bases between them. The CDR3 DNA is TGCAGTGGAAAACCCAGGGGCCCCTACAATGAGCAGTTCTTC. Amino acid sequence: CSGKPRGPYNEQFF.

This clonotype was recorded many times. The chain links TRBV11-2 to TRBJ2-1, with 12 bases identical to TRBD1. Per the germline V gene, CDR1 is SGHAT and CDR2 is FQNNGV. V shed 5 bases and J 10 bases; nucleotides not matched to a gene: 27. The CDR3 has 21 residues. CDR3 region: CASSARDRGLLSGRPIGEQFF. In DNA form, the CDR3 reads TGTGCCAGCAGCGCCCGGGACAGGGGGCTCTTGAGCGGGAGGCCGATTGGGGAGCAGTTCTTC. Supplemented by reference TRBV11-2 and TRBJ2-1, the full variable domain reads EAGVAQSPRYKIIEKRQSVAFWCNPISGHATLYWYQQILGQGPKLLIQFQNNGVVDDSQLPKDRFSAERLKGVDSTLKIQPAKLEDSAVYLCASSARDRGLLSGRPIGEQFFGPGTRLTVL.

This clonotype showed up many times. The gene calls are TRBV6-2 or TRBV6-3 and TRBJ2-7, with 13 bases matching TRBD2. The CDR3 is 18 amino acids. Trimming cost V 4 bases and J 0 bases; bases outside gene matches: 9. Germline V gene sequence: CDR1 MNHEY, CDR2 SVGEGT. The CDR3 DNA is TGTGCCAGCAGTTCGAGGACTAGCGGGAGTGGGAGCTCCTACGAGCAGTACTTC. The encoded protein is CASSSRTSGSGSSYEQYF.

This clonotype was seen many times. The CDR3: CASAYGEADIQYF. For the CDR3, the DNA is TGCGCCAGCGCTTACGGGGAGGCTGACATTCAGTACTTC. The V call is TRBV5-1, the J call TRBJ2-4; TRBD2 is a possible D gene (6 bases). Germline-derived CDR1 and CDR2 are SGHRS and YFSETQ. V was pared by 7 bases and J by 8 bases, with 16 bases between. This CDR3 region has 13 residues.

The chain has TRBV20-1 and TRBJ2-1; 8 nucleotides match TRBD2. V lost 3 bases, J lost 6 bases, and 16 bases stayed unmatched. Germline V gives CDR1 DFQATT, CDR2 SNEGSKA (reference sequence). CDR3 length: 17 residues. CDR3 sequence reads: CSASYSGGRGIGNEQFF. The CDR3 nucleotides read TGCAGTGCTAGCTACTCGGGGGGGCGAGGGATTGGCAATGAGCAGTTCTTC.

This clonotype showed up many times. The CDR3, as DNA: TGTGCCAGCAGTTACTTGGCGGGGGCCGCGGATACGCAGTATTTT. Protein product: CASSYLAGAADTQYF. The chain recombines TRBV6-9 with TRBJ2-3; tentative D call: TRBD2 (7 bases). Per germline, CDR1 MNHGY and CDR2 SVAAGI. The CDR3 covers 15 residues. The V and J ends lost 3 bases and 6 bases respectively, with 16 bases between them.

At least ten counts were recorded for this clonotype. V is TRBV20-1 and J is TRBJ2-5, with a weak D call TRBD2 (6 bases). V lost 4 bases and J lost 2, with 14 bases in between. CDR1 is DFQATT and CDR2 is SNEGSKA in the germline V gene (reference sequence). CDR3 size: 14 residues. CDR3 nucleotides: TGCAGTGCTATAACCCGGGACTGGCAAGAGACCCAGTACTTC. Translation: CSAITRDWQETQYF.

V is TRBV30 and J is TRBJ2-1, with 7 bases that match TRBD1. Germline V CDR1 and CDR2: GTSNPN, SVGIG (reference sequence). The CDR3 sequence is 12 residues long. V was pared by 4 bases and J by 3 bases, with 0 bases of the junction left unmatched. CDR3 sequence (DNA): TGTGCCTGGACAGGGGGCTACAATGAGCAGTTCTTC. This encodes CAWTGGYNEQFF.

This clonotype was recorded at least ten times. V gene TRBV3-1 combines with J gene TRBJ2-2, with 7 nucleotides matching TRBD1. CDR1 LGHDT and CDR2 YNNKEL come from the germline V gene (reference sequence). The CDR3 contains 16 residues. Trimming at V came to 1 base and at J to 5 bases, leaving 7 bases not matched to a gene. CDR3 nucleotide sequence: TGTGCCAGCAGCCAAGGGTCAGGGGGAAGGACCGGGGAGCTGTTTTTT. Translated, it gives CASSQGSGGRTGELFF.

At least ten counts were recorded for this clonotype. The CDR3 nucleotides read TGTGCCAGCAGCAAACAGGGGGCCGACACTGAAGCTTTCTTT. It is translated as CASSKQGADTEAFF. The J gene is TRBJ1-1, the V gene TRBV7-9; TRBD1 matches 9 bases. Germline V lookup: CDR1 SEHNR, CDR2 FQNEAQ (reference sequence). After removal of 5 bases from V and 3 bases from J, the junction contained 4 bases not matched to a gene. CDR3 length: 14 amino acids.

This clonotype has at least ten counts. This chain links TRBV18 with TRBJ2-3; no reliable D call. This CDR3 region has 16 residues. V was pared by 4 bases and J by 0 bases, with 14 bases between. Looked up from germline, CDR1 is KGHSH and CDR2 is LQKENI. DNA for the CDR3: TGTGCCAGCTCACTATACAAGAGCTCTAGCACAGATACGCAGTATTTT. It encodes CASSLYKSSSTDTQYF. Full variable domain (outside the CDR3, taken from reference TRBV18 and TRBJ2-3): NAGVMQNPRHLVRRRGQEARLRCSPMKGHSHVYWYRQLPEEGLKFMVYLQKENIIDESGMPKERFSAEFPKEGPSILRIQQVVRGDSAAYFCASSLYKSSSTDTQYFGPGTRLTVL.

The sample holds many counts of this clonotype. The rearrangement links TRBV7-3 to TRBJ1-1; D remains unclear. The V end was cut by 7 bases, the J end by 0 bases, with 15 bases between. The CDR3 spans 15 residues. Germline loops: CDR1 SGHTA, CDR2 FQGTGA. CDR3 amino acids: CASTPIGSMNTEAFF. For the CDR3, the DNA is TGTGCCAGCACTCCAATCGGCAGTATGAACACTGAAGCTTTCTTT.

This clonotype occurred a few times. The V and J genes are TRBV19 and TRBJ2-2, with 13 bases that match TRBD2. With 5 bases clipped from V and 6 bases from J, the junction kept 6 bases outside the gene matches. This CDR3 contains 16 residues. The germline V gene encodes CDR1 LNHDA and CDR2 SQIVND (reference sequence). DNA of the CDR3: TGTGCCAGTAGTCCTCGGACTAGCGGGAGCGCCGGGGAGCTGTTTTTT. The encoded protein is CASSPRTSGSAGELFF.

This sequence joins TRBV19 and TRBJ2-7; 13 bases match TRBD2. Trimming at V came to 4 bases and at J to 3 bases, leaving 3 bases not matched to a gene. Per germline, CDR1 LNHDA and CDR2 SQIVND (reference sequence). CDR3 length: 15 residues. CDR3 sequence reads: CASSRTSGGRYEQYF. CDR3 DNA sequence: TGTGCCAGTAGTAGGACTAGCGGGGGACGCTACGAGCAGTACTTC.

This clonotype was recorded at least ten times. V and J are TRBV5-1 and TRBJ2-7; tentatively, D is TRBD1 (5 bases). Deletions cut 0 bases from V and 3 bases from J, with 10 bases between. The CDR3 is made up of 14 amino acids. CDR1 is SGHRS, CDR2 YFSETQ, per germline. The CDR3 sequence is CASSLGRVVYEQYF. The CDR3 region has the DNA TGCGCCAGCAGCTTGGGCAGGGTGGTCTACGAGCAGTACTTC.

This clonotype was counted at least ten times. The V and J genes are TRBV7-2 and TRBJ2-1; 8 bases match TRBD2. V lost 1 base, J lost 5 bases, and 4 bases stayed unmatched. CDR1 is SGHTA and CDR2 is FQGNSA in the germline V gene. The CDR3 covers 15 residues. The CDR3 sequence: CASSLVTSGHNEQFF. The CDR3 coding sequence is TGTGCCAGCAGCTTAGTAACTAGCGGACACAATGAGCAGTTCTTC.

The chain uses TRBV29-1 and TRBJ2-3; D remains ambiguous. Germline-derived CDR1 and CDR2 are SQVTM and ANQGSEA. The CDR3 spans 10 residues. Between the trimmed V and J ends, which lost 7 bases and 3 bases, there was a span of 5 bases. CDR3 loop: CSEGTDTQYF. The DNA of the CDR3 is TGCAGCGAGGGAACAGATACGCAGTATTTT.

At least ten counts were recorded for this clonotype. The V gene is TRBV27, the J gene TRBJ2-3; 8 nucleotides agree with TRBD1. The CDR3 spans 15 residues. The V segment lost 2 bases and the J segment 0 bases; nucleotides outside the gene matches: 1. CDR1 is MNHEY and CDR2 is SMNVEV in the germline V gene (reference sequence). CDR3 loop: CASSLTGGSTDTQYF. The CDR3 nucleotides are TGTGCCAGCAGTTTAACAGGGGGGAGCACAGATACGCAGTATTTT.

This clonotype was detected ten times or more. The gene calls are TRBV2 and TRBJ2-3; TRBD2 agrees at 9 bases. Per the germline V gene, CDR1 is SNHLY and CDR2 is FYNNEI. The trim removed 6 bases at V and 2 bases at J, leaving 6 bases unmatched. The CDR3 spans 15 residues. CDR3 amino acids: CASRLAGAFTDTQYF. The CDR3 DNA sequence: TGTGCCAGCAGATTAGCGGGAGCGTTCACAGATACGCAGTATTTT.

This clonotype has a count of ten or more. The V call is TRBV7-9, the J call TRBJ1-2, with a possible D match to TRBD1 (5 bases). V lost 4 bases and J lost 6, with 15 bases in between. The CDR3 runs 14 residues. CDR1 and CDR2 (germline): SEHNR, FQNEAQ (reference sequence). The CDR3 DNA sequence: TGTGCCAGCAGCTGGACGGACATTAAAAATGGCTACACCTTC. The encoded protein is CASSWTDIKNGYTF.

The V and J genes are TRBV2 and TRBJ1-5; 7 nucleotides agree with TRBD1. The CDR3 consists of 14 residues. With 6 bases clipped from V and 2 bases from J, the junction kept 4 bases outside the gene matches. The germline CDR1 and CDR2 sequences are SNHLY and FYNNEI. CDR3 in DNA: TGTGCCAGCAGCAGGGGGGGTGGCAATCAGCCCCAGCATTTT. Translated: CASSRGGGNQPQHF.

Notes on this clonotype: A clone one base away is much larger, so this may be a read error. This CDR3 is missing its conserved last phenylalanine or tryptophan, likely due to a read error. The rearrangement uses TRBV29-1 and TRBJ2-7, with TRBD2 identical over 9 bases. The V segment lost 6 bases and the J segment 0 bases; nucleotides outside the gene matches: 3. Germline CDR1 reads SQVTM; CDR2 reads ANQGSEA. This CDR3 has 13 residues. The CDR3 DNA reads TGCAGCGTGGAGCGGGAGGACTCCTACGAGCAGTACTCC. Its protein product is CSVEREDSYEQYS.